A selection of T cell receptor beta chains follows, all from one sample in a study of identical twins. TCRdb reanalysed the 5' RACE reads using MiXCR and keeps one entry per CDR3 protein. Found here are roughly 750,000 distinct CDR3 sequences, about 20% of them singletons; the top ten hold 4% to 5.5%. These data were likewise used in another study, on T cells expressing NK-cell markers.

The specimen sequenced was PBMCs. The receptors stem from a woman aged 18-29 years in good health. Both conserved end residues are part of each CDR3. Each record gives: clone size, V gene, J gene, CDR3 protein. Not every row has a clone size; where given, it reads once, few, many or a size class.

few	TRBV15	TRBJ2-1	CATSKTLGIWNEQFF
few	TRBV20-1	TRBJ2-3	CSADLGPRTDTQYF
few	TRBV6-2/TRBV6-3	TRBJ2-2	CASSYSTPGPTNTGELFF
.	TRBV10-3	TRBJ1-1	CAISLGSGSEAFF
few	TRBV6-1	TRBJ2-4	CASSRQGQGGYIQYF
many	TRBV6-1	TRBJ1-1	CASSAQGAFF
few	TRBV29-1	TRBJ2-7	CSVEDPGGPYEQYF
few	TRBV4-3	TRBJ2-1	CASSQEFYNEQFF
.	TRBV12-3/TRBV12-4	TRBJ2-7	CACRTATYEQYF
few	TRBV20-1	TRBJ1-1	CSALTGKSNTEAFF
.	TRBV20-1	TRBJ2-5	CSARVSGSSKTQYF
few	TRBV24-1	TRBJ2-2	CATSMQDSGELFF
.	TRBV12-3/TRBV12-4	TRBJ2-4	CASRRGAGDIQYF
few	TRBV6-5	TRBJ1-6	CASSYSAGGHSPLHF
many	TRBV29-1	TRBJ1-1	CSARGGLRVWNTEAFF
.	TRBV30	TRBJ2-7	CAGGQGSYEQYF
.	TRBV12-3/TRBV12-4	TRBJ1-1	CASGGAREAFF
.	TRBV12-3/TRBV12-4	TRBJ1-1	CASSFGQRKNTEAFF
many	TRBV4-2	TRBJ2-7	CASSQVAGSGEQYF
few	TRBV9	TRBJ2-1	CASSERDRWGNEQFF
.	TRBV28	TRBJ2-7	CASSKIREIYEQYF
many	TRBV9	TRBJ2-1	CASSVTGTSGYNEQFF